This is a list of T cell receptor beta chains from one sample in a study of T-cell reconstitution after alpha-beta-depleted transplantation in children. Each CDR3 protein is one row after TCRdb ran MiXCR on the PCR reads. The sample includes some 840,000 distinct CDR3 sequences, about 15% seen only once; the top ten take approximately 5%. The sequencing used PBMCs, mostly from graft donor cells, collected 360 days after TCRalphabeta/CD19-depleted stem cell transplant. The source of these receptors is a male patient aged 10 to 17 who had a stem cell transplant for acute lymphoblastic leukemia, so the T cells may come from the graft donor. The CDR3 runs from the conserved cysteine through the conserved F or W. D genes are given only for firm matches. Clone size is stated in some rows and not others, as once, few, many or a class when expanded.

CDR3 length	J gene	V gene	clone size	D gene	CDR3 DNA	CDR3 protein
15	TRBJ2-7	TRBV24-1	NA	TRBD2	TGTGCCACCGGAGGACTAGCGGGGAGCACCTACGAGCAGTACTTC	CATGGLAGSTYEQYF
14	TRBJ2-7	TRBV7-9	NA	NA	TGTGCCAGCAGCCCCTCGACAGGTTTTGAACTGAGACACTTC	CASSPSTGFELRHF
17	TRBJ2-3	TRBV7-6	few	TRBD2	TGTGCCAGCAGCGCCCGGGGAGCGGGAGACCCGTTAGATACGCAGTATTTT	CASSARGAGDPLDTQYF
16	TRBJ1-4	TRBV5-6	NA	NA	TGTGCCAGCAGCCCCTCTGGGGGCGGAATCGTTGAAAAACTGTTTTTT	CASSPSGGGIVEKLFF
14	TRBJ2-7	TRBV12-3/TRBV12-4	many	NA	TGTGCCAGCAGTTTACTGGTAACTAGCTACGAGCAGTACTTC	CASSLLVTSYEQYF
16	TRBJ2-3	TRBV5-1	few	TRBD2	TGCGCCAGCAGCGGGGCAACTAGCGGGAGCACAGATACGCAGTATTTT	CASSGATSGSTDTQYF
15	TRBJ2-3	TRBV20-1	many	NA	TGCAGTGCTCCGGCGGCCCCTCCTAGCGCAGATACGCAGTATTTT	CSAPAAPPSADTQYF
13	TRBJ2-5	TRBV29-1	few	TRBD1	TGCAGCGTTCGACCGGGACAGGGACAGACCCAGTACTTC	CSVRPGQGQTQYF
16	TRBJ1-3	TRBV12-3/TRBV12-4	NA	TRBD1	TGTGCCAGCAGCCTTATACAGGGGATCTCTGGAAACACCATATATTTT	CASSLIQGISGNTIYF
15	TRBJ2-1	TRBV11-2	few	TRBD2	TGTGCCAGCAGCTTAGGGACTAGCGGGAGGGTTGAGCAGTTCTTC	CASSLGTSGRVEQFF
17	TRBJ1-5	TRBV12-3/TRBV12-4	NA	NA	TGTGCCAGCAGTTTCGATACAGGTACCTACGGCAATCAGCCCCAGCATTTT	CASSFDTGTYGNQPQHF
17	TRBJ2-7	TRBV12-3/TRBV12-4	NA	TRBD1	TGTGCCAGCAGTATCCGTGGGTGGGGACAGGACTTCTACGAGCAGTACTTC	CASSIRGWGQDFYEQYF
14	TRBJ2-7	TRBV20-1	few	NA	TGCAGTGCTAGAGATCTCACGCGGAGCTACGAGCAGTACTTC	CSARDLTRSYEQYF
14	TRBJ2-7	TRBV12-3/TRBV12-4	few	NA	TGTGCCAGCAGCCCGGACGGTCGGATCTACGAGCAGTACTTC	CASSPDGRIYEQYF
14	TRBJ2-2	TRBV5-6	few	NA	TGTGCCAGCAGCTCGAGGTGGGGAACCGGGGAGCTGTTTTTT	CASSSRWGTGELFF
15	TRBJ2-1	TRBV4-1	few	TRBD2	TGCGCCAGCAGTCTGGGAGCGGGATTTTACAATGAGCAGTTCTTC	CASSLGAGFYNEQFF
14	TRBJ2-5	TRBV10-3	few	TRBD2	TGTGCCATCAGCGGAGGAGGGAGGGACGGGACCCAGTACTTC	CAISGGGRDGTQYF
14	TRBJ2-7	TRBV12-3/TRBV12-4	few	NA	TGTGCCAGCAGTCCGGGCCCCGCGGCATACGAGCAGTACTTC	CASSPGPAAYEQYF
13	TRBJ2-2	TRBV5-1	NA	NA	TGCGCCAGCAGCTTCAGGGCCGGGGGGGAGCTGTTTTTT	CASSFRAGGELFF
12	TRBJ1-1	TRBV12-3/TRBV12-4	NA	NA	TGTGCCAGCAGTCCCAGGTTAACAGCGGCTTTCTTT	CASSPRLTAAFF
14	TRBJ2-1	TRBV12-3/TRBV12-4	NA	NA	TGTGCCACCTCCCCCCCGGGCGGATACAATGAGCAGTTCTTC	CATSPPGGYNEQFF
16	TRBJ1-5	TRBV6-5	few	NA	TGTGCCAGCAGTTTACACCTTCCGGGAGGCAATCAGCCCCAGCATTTT	CASSLHLPGGNQPQHF
13	TRBJ2-7	TRBV29-1	few	NA	TGCAGCGTTGTTTGGAGGGAAACCTACGAGCAGTACTTC	CSVVWRETYEQYF
14	TRBJ2-7	TRBV3-1	few	TRBD1	TGTGCCAGCAGCCAAGATACAGGGGGCGTTGAGCAGTACTTC	CASSQDTGGVEQYF
15	TRBJ2-1	TRBV7-2	few	NA	TGTGCCAGCAGACCGACTAGACGCCTCTACAATGAGCAGTTCTTC	CASRPTRRLYNEQFF
15	TRBJ2-2	TRBV12-3/TRBV12-4	NA	TRBD1	TGTGCCAGCAGTCCCCAGGGGGATAACACCGGGGAGCTGTTTTTT	CASSPQGDNTGELFF
11	TRBJ1-2	TRBV20-1	NA	TRBD1	TGCAGTGCCACCCTCGGACAGGCTCGCACCTTC	CSATLGQARTF
12	TRBJ1-2	TRBV2	few	NA	TGTGCCAGCAGTGAAGTCTTCAGTGGCTACACCTTC	CASSEVFSGYTF
12	TRBJ1-2	TRBV29-1	few	NA	TGCAGCACGTGGACAGCTAACTATGGCTACACCTTC	CSTWTANYGYTF
13	TRBJ2-7	TRBV12-3/TRBV12-4	few	TRBD1	TGTGCCAGCAACGGGACAGAGTCCTACGAGCAGTACTTC	CASNGTESYEQYF
16	TRBJ2-3	TRBV5-1	NA	NA	TGCGCCAGCAGCTACGCCCGGACCAGAGACCCAGATACGCAGTATTTT	CASSYARTRDPDTQYF
15	TRBJ2-7	TRBV6-1	few	NA	TGTGCCAGCAGCCCAGCTGGGAACCCTCAAACCAAGGAGTACTTC	CASSPAGNPQTKEYF
15	TRBJ2-7	TRBV5-1	NA	NA	TGCGCCAGCAGCTTGAACGGACAAGGCGCCTACGAGCAGTACTTC	CASSLNGQGAYEQYF
15	TRBJ2-5	TRBV12-3/TRBV12-4	NA	NA	TGTGCCAGCAGTTTTCGCGCCAATCTCCAAGAGACCCAGTACTTC	CASSFRANLQETQYF
14	TRBJ1-2	TRBV15	few	NA	TGTGCCACCAGCAGAGATTACGACATTCATGGCTACACCTTC	CATSRDYDIHGYTF
14	TRBJ1-5	TRBV5-1	once	NA	TGCGCCAGCAGCTTGGGTCAGAAGGATCAGCCCCAGCATTTT	CASSLGQKDQPQHF
15	TRBJ2-6	TRBV4-1	many	NA	TGCGCCAGCAGCCAATTCGGGGCTGGGGCCAACGTCCTGACTTTC	CASSQFGAGANVLTF
14	TRBJ2-5	TRBV4-2	NA	NA	TGTGCCAGCAGCGAGTACAGCGGTCGGGAGACCCAGTACTTC	CASSEYSGRETQYF
17	TRBJ2-1	TRBV27	NA	TRBD2	TGTGCCAGCAGTTTACAAGGACTAGCGGTTTACTACAATGAGCAGTTCTTC	CASSLQGLAVYYNEQFF
16	TRBJ2-2	TRBV4-1	NA	NA	TGCGCCAGCAGCTTAATTCAGGGTTTGGGCACCGGGGAGCTGTTTTTT	CASSLIQGLGTGELFF
14	TRBJ2-4	TRBV6-1	NA	NA	TGTGCCAGCAGTGAGGGGACGGGCAAAAACATTCAGTACTTC	CASSEGTGKNIQYF
19	TRBJ2-7	TRBV20-1	NA	TRBD2	TGCAGTGCTAGAGACCCGGCCCTCTATGCGGGAGGGCCATACCACGAGCAGTACTTC	CSARDPALYAGGPYHEQYF
15	TRBJ2-1	TRBV7-9	few	NA	TGTGCCAGCAGCTTAAATCCCCCCTGGGGCAATGAGCAGTTCTTC	CASSLNPPWGNEQFF
13	TRBJ2-7	TRBV7-2	NA	NA	TGTGCCAGCAGCCCCACAGGGATCCACGAGCAGTACTTC	CASSPTGIHEQYF
18	TRBJ2-7	TRBV4-1	few	NA	TGCGCCAGCAGCCAAGTCGTGAGACCCTCTTCGTGGAGCTACGAGCAGTACTTC	CASSQVVRPSSWSYEQYF
13	TRBJ2-7	TRBV7-9	few	NA	TGTGCCAGCAGCTTAGCAGCGGCACGGGAGCAGTACTTC	CASSLAAAREQYF
14	TRBJ1-4	TRBV7-6	NA	NA	TGTGCCAGCAGCTACGATTTGACAGATGAAAAACTGTTTTTT	CASSYDLTDEKLFF
15	TRBJ1-1	TRBV5-1	NA	NA	TGCGCCAGCAGCTTGACTACAGCTATGAACACTGAAGCTTTCTTT	CASSLTTAMNTEAFF
13	TRBJ2-1	TRBV5-1	many	NA	TGTGCCAGCAGCTTAGACCCATACAATGAGCAGTTCTTC	CASSLDPYNEQFF
12	TRBJ2-1	TRBV25-1	many	NA	TGTGCCAGCAGTGCCCAGGGTAATGAGCAGTTCTTC	CASSAQGNEQFF
15	TRBJ2-1	TRBV5-1	NA	TRBD2	TGCGCCAGCAGCGTTAGCGGGAGGGCCAGCAATGAGCAGTTCTTC	CASSVSGRASNEQFF
16	TRBJ2-1	TRBV5-1	NA	TRBD2	TGCGCCAGCAGCTTTCTAGCGGGCCTCTCCTACAATGAGCAGTTCTTC	CASSFLAGLSYNEQFF
16	TRBJ2-2	TRBV5-5	few	TRBD2	TGTGCCAGCAGCCTACGCGGACTAGCGACTACCGGGGAGCTGTTTTTT	CASSLRGLATTGELFF
17	TRBJ2-1	TRBV5-1	NA	NA	TGCGCCAGCAGCCCGCCCGGTGGCGGAAGTCCCTACAATGAGCAGTTCTTC	CASSPPGGGSPYNEQFF
18	TRBJ2-3	TRBV7-8	once	TRBD2	TGTGCCAGCAGCCGACAGTTCAGCGGGGTCCCGGGCACAGATACGCAGTATTTT	CASSRQFSGVPGTDTQYF